This T cell receptor beta chain emerged from a study of blood T cell repertoires in COVID-19. Germline CDR1 reads MDHEN; CDR2 reads SYDVKM. V shed 4 bases and J shed 7 bases, with 20 bases lying between them. The CDR3 contains 15 residues. Generated by immunoSEQ multiplex PCR, the TCRdb table keeps only in-frame clones and is missing some. The table lists some 150,000 clones, roughly 89% of them singletons, with 8.6% in the top ten. The source is a woman aged 50 to 60 with active or convalescent COVID-19. Sequencing was performed on peripheral blood. This rearrangement joins TRBV28 to TRBJ2-7, with TRBD2 as a possible D gene (6 bases). The CDR3 spells CASSSPEGAVGEQYF. CDR3 in DNA: TGTGCCAGCAGTTCACCGGAGGGAGCAGTTGGGGAGCAGTACTTC.